A single sample gave rise to the 5 T cell receptor beta chains below, sequenced in a study of human T cells and chemical hapten exposure. TCRdb re-analysed the RACE reads in MiXCR, keeping a single row per CDR3 protein. In the table there are under 400,000 distinct CDR3 sequences, 4% to 6% of which are singletons. Time point specified: pre-sensitization, week 0. The treatment is: therapeutic diphenylcyclopropenone sensitization with weekly scalp DPC. Sample: whole blood, taken in connection with sensitization to the hapten diphenylcyclopropenone (DPC). These receptors were collected from a woman aged 45-65 years with alopecia areata. Some clones in this sample may be carry-over from other donors' samples.

The CDR3 region is CASSQVFGTSYGYTF. The CDR3 DNA is TGTGCCAGCAGCCAAGTTTTTGGGACATCCTATGGCTACACCTTC. The rearrangement uses TRBV3-1 and TRBJ1-2; a possible D gene is TRBD1 (6 bases). Germline V lookup: CDR1 LGHDT, CDR2 YNNKEL (reference sequence). There are 15 residues in the CDR3. V lost 1 base, J lost 4 bases, and 13 bases lay in between.

The chain recombines TRBV6-1 with TRBJ1-2; no reliable D call. Trimming took off 6 bases at V and 8 bases at J, with 7 bases between the two ends. The length of the CDR3 is 10 residues. Germline V CDR1 and CDR2: MNHNS, SASEGT. CDR3 sequence reads: CASSDGGYTF. The CDR3 nucleotides read TGTGCCAGCAGCGATGGCGGCTACACCTTC.

Ten or more counts support this clonotype. DNA of the CDR3: TGTGCCAGCAGCGCTCACAGACTAGCGGGAGGGTATGAGCAGTTCTTC. It codes for CASSAHRLAGGYEQFF. The chain uses TRBV7-8 and TRBJ2-1; 14 bases are a match to TRBD2. The CDR3 extends over 16 amino acids. The J segment lost 8 bases and the V segment lost 5 bases, leaving 8 bases of the junction unmatched. The germline gives CDR1 SGHVS, CDR2 FQNEAQ.

This chain joins TRBV3-1 and TRBJ2-3; 9 nucleotides match TRBD2. The CDR3 totals 17 residues. Germline assignment: CDR1 LGHDT and CDR2 YNNKEL (reference sequence). The V gene end was trimmed by 5 bases and the J gene end by 0 bases; junction bases not matched to a gene: 9. DNA for the CDR3: TGTGCCAGCAGCTTTCGACTAGCGGCCCAAAGCACAGATACGCAGTATTTT. Translating it yields CASSFRLAAQSTDTQYF.

This clonotype was observed at least ten times. V and J are TRBV20-1 and TRBJ1-2; D remains unclear. CDR1 and CDR2 from the germline V gene are DFQATT and SNEGSKA (reference sequence). Between the trimmed V and J ends, which lost 3 bases and 8 bases, there was a span of 7 bases. CDR3 length: 10 residues. Here the CDR3 reads CSARWQGYTF. The CDR3 region has the DNA TGCAGTGCTAGGTGGCAGGGCTACACCTTC.